This T cell receptor (beta chain) is from a study of beta chain features in type 1 diabetes. Isolated RNA was reverse transcribed in full, so expressed TCRB transcripts were sequenced. Profiled with immunoSEQ multiplex PCR; TCRdb holds only in-frame clones, not every one. Of about 240,000 clones in the sample, 27% were seen once. This clonotype was sampled from a man aged 25-40 years in good health. Sequenced: central memory CD4+ T cells from blood.

CDR3 amino acids: CASSPNLGRGGGYTF. Here the CDR3 DNA reads TGTGCCAGCAGCCCGAACCTAGGGCGGGGAGGTGGCTACACCTTC. The rearrangement joins TRBV7-9 to TRBJ1-2; the D is unclear. Germline CDR1 is SEHNR and CDR2 is FQNEAQ (reference sequence). V lost 5 bases and J 7 bases, leaving 20 bases between the germline ends. The CDR3 sequence is 15 residues long.